The 24 T cell receptor beta chains reported below all come from one sample, sequenced in a study of regulatory T cells in long-lasting Graves disease. To make TCR beta libraries, researchers used iRepertoire HTBI primers and Arm-PCR of CDR3 regions. TCRdb reanalysed the multiplex PCR reads using MiXCR and keeps one entry per CDR3 protein. The data hold 400,000 to 450,000 distinct CDR3 sequences, with 20% to 25% observed a single time. Described time point: persistent/refractory GD, antithyroid drugs over 5 years with positive TRAb. PBMC-derived RNA was used for the TCR library. The source material was peripheral blood mononuclear cells (PBMCs), sampled when the disease was refractory, from a patient treated with antithyroid drugs. The receptor set was obtained from a female donor with Graves disease.

This clonotype occurred many times. V and J are TRBV2 and TRBJ1-1; D ambiguous. Germline values: CDR1 SNHLY, CDR2 FYNNEI. The CDR3 is 15 residues long. The ends were cut back, 6 bases at V and 5 bases at J, with 19 bases in the middle. This CDR3 reads CASRLEKGSRTEAFF. In DNA form, the CDR3 reads TGTGCCAGCAGGCTCGAGAAGGGTTCGAGGACTGAAGCTTTCTTT.

This clonotype has just a few counts. The chain carries TRBV5-1 and TRBJ2-3; D is unclear. Germline-derived CDR1 and CDR2 are SGHRS and YFSETQ. This CDR3 is built from 16 residues. V lost 0 bases to trimming and J lost 0 bases, with 11 bases between them. The CDR3 DNA follows: TGCGCCAGCAGCTTGGAGTCAAACCCTAGCACAGATACGCAGTATTTT. This gives the protein CASSLESNPSTDTQYF. Full variable domain (missing parts from reference TRBV5-1 and TRBJ2-3): KAGVTQTPRYLIKTRGQQVTLSCSPISGHRSVSWYQQTPGQGLQFLFEYFSETQRNKGNFPGRFSGRQFSNSRSEMNVSTLELGDSALYLCASSLESNPSTDTQYFGPGTRLTVL.

Comment on this clonotype: A much larger clone is a single base away; this may be a read error. The conserved phenylalanine or tryptophan normally closing the CDR3 is absent here, so this likely arose from a read error. V gene TRBV12-3 or TRBV12-4 combines with J gene TRBJ2-7, with TRBD1 matching 10 bases. The CDR3 is made up of 14 amino acids. V was clipped by 6 bases and J by 2 bases; unmatched bases: 4. In DNA, the CDR3 is TGTGCCAGCAGCCGAGACAGGGGGCCCTACGAGCAGTACCTC. This sequence encodes CASSRDRGPYEQYL.

A remark on this clonotype: Compared with germline, one end of the junction differs, possibly owing to a read error. The genes are TRBV19 and TRBJ1-1; a possible D gene is TRBD1 (5 bases). This CDR3 has 13 residues. The germline V gene has CDR1 LNHDA and CDR2 SQIVND (reference sequence). Written as DNA, the CDR3 is TGTGCCAGTAGTATCGGGACTGGCACTGAAGTTTTCTTT. It codes for CASSIGTGTEVFF.

Remarks on this clonotype: A clone one base away is much larger, so this may be a read error. The chain recombines TRBV9 with TRBJ1-2; a weak D match, TRBD1 (5 bases). Germline V gene data show CDR1 as SGDLS and CDR2 as YYNGEE. The CDR3 loop spans 15 amino acids. CDR3 DNA sequence: TGTGCCAGCAGCGCCCAGGGTGGAGAGTACTATGGCCACACCTTC. This sequence encodes CASSAQGGEYYGHTF.

The rearrangement links TRBV25-1 to TRBJ1-5; TRBD1 is a possible D gene (6 bases). Germline CDR1 and CDR2: MGHDK and SYGVNS. This CDR3 spans 14 amino acids. The V end lost 5 bases, the J end lost 7 bases, and 15 bases lay between the germline ends. CDR3 DNA: TGTGCCAGCAGTACACATGACAGGACACAGCCCCAGCATTTT. It codes for CASSTHDRTQPQHF. The whole variable domain, remainder taken from reference TRBV25-1 and TRBJ1-5, is EADIYQTPRYLVIGTGKKITLECSQTMGHDKMYWYQQDPGMELHLIHYSYGVNSTEKGDLSSESTVSRIRTEHFPLTLESARPSHTSQYLCASSTHDRTQPQHFGDGTRLSIL.

The rearrangement uses TRBV9 and TRBJ2-7; D is unclear. V was shortened by 4 bases and J by 3 bases, with 17 bases between the two germline ends. The CDR3 extends over 15 amino acids. Germline V CDR1 and CDR2: SGDLS, YYNGEE. CDR3 sequence: CASSSGAFSFYEQYF. The DNA of the CDR3 is TGTGCCAGCAGCTCAGGCGCTTTTTCGTTCTACGAGCAGTACTTC.

This clonotype was seen repeatedly, ten times or more. The rearrangement uses TRBV30 and TRBJ1-1, with 7 bases that match TRBD1. V trimming: 2 bases; J trimming: 3 bases; junction bases outside the gene matches: 3. This CDR3 is built from 13 residues. Germline loops: CDR1 GTSNPN, CDR2 SVGIG (reference sequence). For the CDR3, the DNA is TGTGCCTGGAGTCCCGACAGGGACACTGAAGCTTTCTTT. This sequence encodes CAWSPDRDTEAFF.

This clonotype was detected only a few times. The chain links TRBV5-1 to TRBJ1-4, with a weak D call TRBD1 (6 bases). V lost 2 bases, J lost 6 bases, and 11 bases lay in between. The CDR3 is made up of 14 amino acids. CDR1 and CDR2 from the germline V gene are SGHRS and YFSETQ. CDR3 sequence reads: CASSFRGEDEKLFF. Written as DNA, the CDR3 is TGCGCCAGCAGCTTCAGGGGTGAGGATGAAAAACTGTTTTTT.

In its sample, this clonotype was seen a few times. This rearrangement joins TRBV19 to TRBJ1-5; D unclear. V lost 10 bases to trimming and J lost 7 bases, with 17 bases between them. This CDR3 has 13 residues. Germline CDR1 LNHDA, CDR2 SQIVND (reference sequence). Written as DNA, the CDR3 is TGTGCCACAAAGCAGGCAGGAGGGCAGCCCCAGCATTTT. Translated: CATKQAGGQPQHF.

This clonotype was observed a few times. This sequence joins TRBV20-1 and TRBJ1-5, with no clear D. The V gene's germline CDR1 is DFQATT and CDR2 SNEGSKA (reference sequence). The CDR3 covers 12 residues. Trimming shortened V by 5 bases and J by 5 bases, and 10 bases separated the two germline ends. The chain's CDR3 is CSAEDLDQPQHF. As DNA, the CDR3 is TGCAGTGCTGAGGACTTAGATCAGCCCCAGCATTTT.

This clonotype came up many times. The chain uses TRBV2 and TRBJ1-1; D call uncertain. Germline V gene sequence: CDR1 SNHLY, CDR2 FYNNEI. The CDR3 is 13 amino acids. V lost 6 bases and J 5 bases, leaving 13 bases between the germline ends. DNA of the CDR3: TGTGCCAGCAGCGAGGACCGCAGGACTGAAGCTTTCTTT. This sequence encodes CASSEDRRTEAFF.

This clonotype was counted many times. This chain's CDR3 is CATSRTAGEQYF. The CDR3 DNA reads TGTGCCACCAGTCGAACCGCAGGCGAGCAGTACTTC. The V gene is TRBV24-1, the J gene TRBJ2-7; the D is unclear. The germline V and J ends were trimmed by 6 bases and 6 bases, with 11 bases remaining between them. This CDR3 has 12 amino acids. Germline V gene data show CDR1 as KGHDR and CDR2 as SFDVKD.

This clonotype was recorded at least ten times. The chain employs TRBV6-1 and TRBJ1-5; D unresolved. CDR1 and CDR2 from the germline V gene are MNHNS and SASEGT. The CDR3 sequence is 15 residues long. The germline V and J ends were trimmed by 0 bases and 0 bases, with 6 bases remaining between them. This chain's CDR3 is CASSEAEPSNQPQHF. The DNA of the CDR3 is TGTGCCAGCAGTGAAGCTGAGCCTAGCAATCAGCCCCAGCATTTT.

This clonotype has a handful of counts. This rearrangement joins TRBV6-1 to TRBJ2-7; 9 nucleotides agree with TRBD2. Germline values: CDR1 MNHNS, CDR2 SASEGT. V lost 6 bases to trimming and J lost 4 bases; unmatched junction nucleotides: 13. CDR3 length: 16 amino acids. The CDR3 nucleotides read TGTGCCAGCAGCAGCTGGAATAGCGGGAGAGAATACGAGCAGTACTTC. It encodes CASSSWNSGREYEQYF.

Here the CDR3 reads CASEGVRYNEQFF. The CDR3 DNA follows: TGTGCCAGCGAGGGGGTTCGCTACAATGAGCAGTTCTTC. The genes are TRBV7-9 and TRBJ2-1, with D possibly matching TRBD1 (6 bases). The CDR3 extends over 13 amino acids. CDR1 and CDR2 from the germline V gene are SEHNR and FQNEAQ (reference sequence). Trimming left V 8 bases short and J 3 bases short, with 11 bases between.

The sample holds a few counts of this clonotype. The junction does not match germline at one end; this may be a read error. The rearrangement links TRBV7-7 to TRBJ2-6; D possibly corresponds to TRBD2 (6 bases). The length of the CDR3 is 20 residues. Germline values: CDR1 SSHAT, CDR2 FNYEAQ (reference sequence). The chain's CDR3 is CASSETRPDYQGSGANVLTF. The DNA of the CDR3 is TGTGCTAGCAGCGAGACGCGTCCGGACTACCAAGGCTCTGGGGCCAACGTCCTGACTTTC.

The table lists this clonotype with a few counts. This chain's CDR3 is CASSEDRGLGSGANVLTF. The CDR3 DNA is TGTGCCAGCAGCGAGGACAGGGGACTCGGCTCTGGGGCCAACGTCCTGACTTTC. This rearrangement joins TRBV5-6 to TRBJ2-6; 9 positions agree with TRBD1. Germline-derived CDR1 and CDR2 are SGHDT and YYEEEE. V lost 4 bases to trimming and J lost 0 bases; unmatched junction nucleotides: 8. This CDR3 is 18 amino acids long. Variable domain in full (rest from reference TRBV5-6 and TRBJ2-6): DAGVTQSPTHLIKTRGQQVTLRCSPKSGHDTVSWYQQALGQGPQFIFQYYEEEERQRGNFPDRFSGHQFPNYSSELNVNALLLGDSALYLCASSEDRGLGSGANVLTFGAGSRLTVL.

The genes are TRBV20-1 and TRBJ2-3, with D possibly TRBD1 on 6 matching bases. The CDR3 runs 16 residues. The V gene's germline CDR1 is DFQATT and CDR2 SNEGSKA (reference sequence). V was trimmed by 0 bases and J by 2 bases, leaving 15 bases between them. Here the CDR3 reads CSARDQDKGDTDTQYF. In DNA, the CDR3 is TGCAGTGCTAGAGACCAGGACAAGGGGGACACAGATACGCAGTATTTT.

This clonotype was seen a handful of times. The chain combines TRBV9 with TRBJ1-5; maybe TRBD1 (6 bases). Trimming left V 0 bases short and J 4 bases short, with 14 bases between. CDR1 and CDR2 (germline): SGDLS, YYNGEE. The CDR3 consists of 16 residues. The CDR3 sequence is CASSVEEYRVNQPQHF. CDR3 bases: TGTGCCAGCAGCGTAGAGGAGTACAGGGTAAATCAGCCCCAGCATTTT.

Only a few counts were recorded for this clonotype. This chain connects TRBV7-9 to TRBJ2-2; 9 bases agree with TRBD2. The CDR3 is 15 residues long. Losses at the gene ends were 5 bases for V and 6 bases for J; bases not matched to a gene: 7. Germline V gene lookup returns CDR1 SEHNR and CDR2 FQNEAQ (reference sequence). CDR3 loop: CASSPSRLAAGELFF. The DNA for the CDR3 is TGTGCCAGCAGCCCATCAAGACTAGCGGCCGGGGAGCTGTTTTTT.

There are a few counts of this clonotype. This rearrangement joins TRBV6-5 to TRBJ2-7, with 9 bases lining up with TRBD2. The CDR3 totals 18 residues. Germline loops: CDR1 MNHEY, CDR2 SVGAGI. V lost 4 bases, J lost 3 bases, and 16 bases stayed unmatched. The CDR3 sequence: CASSLTFHGSGRNYEQYF. For the CDR3, the DNA is TGTGCCAGCAGTTTGACTTTTCACGGGAGCGGGAGGAACTACGAGCAGTACTTC.

As regards this clonotype: Without the conserved terminal phenylalanine or tryptophan, this CDR3 likely stems from a read error. This chain uses TRBV7-2 with TRBJ2-7, with no clear D. CDR3 length: 14 residues. Trimming left V 5 bases short and J 4 bases short, with 15 bases between. CDR1 SGHTA and CDR2 FQGNSA come from the germline V gene. The CDR3 region is CASSGPPARYEQYS. For the CDR3, the DNA is TGTGCCAGCAGCGGGCCCCCAGCGCGTTACGAGCAGTACTCC.

This chain links TRBV30 with TRBJ2-5; 10 bases agree with TRBD2. This CDR3 has 17 residues. Looked up from germline, CDR1 is GTSNPN and CDR2 is SVGIG (reference sequence). V lost 1 base, J lost 5 bases, and 13 bases stayed unmatched. The CDR3 DNA follows: TGTGCCTGGAGTGGGGCTAACCCTAGCGGGAGAAAGGAGACCCAGTACTTC. Amino acids: CAWSGANPSGRKETQYF.